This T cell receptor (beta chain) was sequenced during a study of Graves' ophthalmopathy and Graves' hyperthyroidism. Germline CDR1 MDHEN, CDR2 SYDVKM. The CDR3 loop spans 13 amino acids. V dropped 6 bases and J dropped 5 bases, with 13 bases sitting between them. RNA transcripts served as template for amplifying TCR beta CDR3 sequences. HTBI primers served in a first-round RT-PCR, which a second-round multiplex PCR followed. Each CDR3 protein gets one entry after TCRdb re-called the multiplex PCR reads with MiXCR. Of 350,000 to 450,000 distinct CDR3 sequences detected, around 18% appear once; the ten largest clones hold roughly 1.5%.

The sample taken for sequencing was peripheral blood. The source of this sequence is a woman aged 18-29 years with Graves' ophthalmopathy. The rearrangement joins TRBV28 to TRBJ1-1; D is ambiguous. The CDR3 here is CASSSGSGTEAFF. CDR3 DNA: TGTGCCAGCAGCTCGGGATCGGGGACTGAAGCTTTCTTT.